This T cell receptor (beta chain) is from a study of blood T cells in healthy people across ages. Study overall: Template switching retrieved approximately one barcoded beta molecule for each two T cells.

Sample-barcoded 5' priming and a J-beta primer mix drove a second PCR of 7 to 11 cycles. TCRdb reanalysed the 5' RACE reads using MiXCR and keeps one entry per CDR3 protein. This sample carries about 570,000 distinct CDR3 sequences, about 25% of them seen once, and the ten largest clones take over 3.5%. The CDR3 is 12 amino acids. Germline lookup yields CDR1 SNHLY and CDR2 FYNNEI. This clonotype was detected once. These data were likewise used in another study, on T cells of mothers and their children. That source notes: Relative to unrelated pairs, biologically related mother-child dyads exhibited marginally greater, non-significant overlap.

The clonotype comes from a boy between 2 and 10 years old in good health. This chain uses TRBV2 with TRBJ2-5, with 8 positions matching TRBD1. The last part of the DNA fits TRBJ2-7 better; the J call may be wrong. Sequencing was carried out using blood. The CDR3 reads CASRTGAGEQYF. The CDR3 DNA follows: TGTGCCAGCAGGACAGGGGCTGGCGAGCAGTACTTC.